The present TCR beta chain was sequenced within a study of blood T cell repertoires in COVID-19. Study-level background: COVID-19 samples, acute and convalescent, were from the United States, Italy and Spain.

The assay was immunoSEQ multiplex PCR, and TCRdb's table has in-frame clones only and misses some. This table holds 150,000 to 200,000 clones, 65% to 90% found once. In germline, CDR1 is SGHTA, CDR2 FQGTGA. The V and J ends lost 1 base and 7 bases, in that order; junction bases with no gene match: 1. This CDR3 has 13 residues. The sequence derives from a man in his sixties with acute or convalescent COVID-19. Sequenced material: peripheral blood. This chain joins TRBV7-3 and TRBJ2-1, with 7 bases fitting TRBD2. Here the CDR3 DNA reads TGTGCCAGCAGCTTAAGAGCGGGAAATGAGCAGTTCTTC. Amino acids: CASSLRAGNEQFF.